What follows are 2 T cell receptor beta chains derived from one specimen sequenced in a study of blood T cell repertoires in COVID-19. Using immunoSEQ multiplex PCR, the repertoire was profiled, and TCRdb retains in-frame clones only, with some absent. The table has 300,000 to 350,000 clones, around 88% seen once. Sequencing input: peripheral blood. These receptors originate from a young man with active or convalescent COVID-19.

The chain couples TRBV2 to TRBJ2-1, with TRBD2 matching over 8 bases. The CDR3 spans 16 residues. Germline trimming cut 11 bases from V and 2 bases from J; bases unmatched to any gene: 14. Germline CDR1 is SNHLY and CDR2 is FYNNEI. This CDR3 reads CASGDGTRDPYNEQFF. CDR3 DNA sequence: TGTGCCTCCGGGGACGGGACTAGAGACCCCTACAATGAGCAGTTCTTC. Using reference TRBV2 and TRBJ2-1 for the parts outside the CDR3, the full variable domain is EPEVTQTPSHQVTQMGQEVILRCVPISNHLYFYWYRQILGQKVEFLVSFYNNEISEKSEIFDDQFSVERPDGSNFTLKIRSTKLEDSAMYFCASGDGTRDPYNEQFFGPGTRLTVL.

This chain joins TRBV28 and TRBJ2-1; maybe TRBD1 (5 bases). Trimming removed 3 bases at V and 7 bases at J, with 16 bases between. This CDR3 contains 15 residues. The germline CDR1 and CDR2 sequences are MDHEN and SYDVKM. The CDR3 loop is CASSLWGRRSNEQFF. CDR3 in DNA: TGTGCCAGCAGTTTGTGGGGCAGACGGTCAAATGAGCAGTTCTTC.